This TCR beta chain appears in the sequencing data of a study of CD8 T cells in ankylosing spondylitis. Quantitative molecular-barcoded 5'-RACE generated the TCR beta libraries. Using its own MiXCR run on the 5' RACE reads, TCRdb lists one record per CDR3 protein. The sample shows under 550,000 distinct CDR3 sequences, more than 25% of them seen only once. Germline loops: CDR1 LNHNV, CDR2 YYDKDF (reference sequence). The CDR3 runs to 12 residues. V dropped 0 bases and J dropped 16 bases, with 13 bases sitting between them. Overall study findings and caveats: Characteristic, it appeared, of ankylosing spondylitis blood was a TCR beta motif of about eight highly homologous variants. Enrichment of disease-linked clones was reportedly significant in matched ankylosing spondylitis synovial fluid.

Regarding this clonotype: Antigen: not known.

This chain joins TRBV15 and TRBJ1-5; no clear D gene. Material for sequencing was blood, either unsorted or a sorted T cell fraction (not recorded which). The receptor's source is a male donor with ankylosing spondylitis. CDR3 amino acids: CATSREYAREHF. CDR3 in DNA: TGTGCCACCAGCAGAGAATACGCTAGGGAACATTTT.